These 2 T cell receptor beta chains were all obtained from the same sample, sequenced in a study of human T cells and chemical hapten exposure. Time point indicated: patch test 3, about 24 weeks after DPC sensitization. Sample treatment: therapeutic diphenylcyclopropenone sensitization with weekly scalp DPC. TCRdb reanalysed the RACE reads using MiXCR and keeps one entry per CDR3 protein. The sample shows 90,000 to 110,000 distinct CDR3 sequences, under 40% of them seen only once. Sample: whole blood, taken in connection with sensitization to the hapten diphenylcyclopropenone (DPC). These receptors were taken from a man aged 40-49 years with alopecia areata. Some clones in this sample may be carry-over from other donors' samples.

This clonotype was recorded a few times. The rearrangement joins TRBV15 to TRBJ2-7; D unclear. Germline-derived CDR1 and CDR2 are LNHNV and YYDKDF (reference sequence). Trimming stripped 3 bases from V and 4 bases from J, with 4 bases between. The CDR3 loop spans 11 amino acids. Here the CDR3 reads CATSSEYEQYF. In DNA form, the CDR3 reads TGTGCCACCAGCAGTGAATACGAGCAGTACTTC.

The chain couples TRBV10-3 to TRBJ2-3, with D hard to call. The germline V and J ends were trimmed by 4 bases and 0 bases, with 11 bases remaining between them. The CDR3 covers 15 residues. Germline-derived CDR1 and CDR2 are ENHRY and SYGVKD. The CDR3 nucleotides are TGTGCCATCAGTGCCTTGCGGTCTAGCACAGATACGCAGTATTTT. Translation gives CAISALRSSTDTQYF.